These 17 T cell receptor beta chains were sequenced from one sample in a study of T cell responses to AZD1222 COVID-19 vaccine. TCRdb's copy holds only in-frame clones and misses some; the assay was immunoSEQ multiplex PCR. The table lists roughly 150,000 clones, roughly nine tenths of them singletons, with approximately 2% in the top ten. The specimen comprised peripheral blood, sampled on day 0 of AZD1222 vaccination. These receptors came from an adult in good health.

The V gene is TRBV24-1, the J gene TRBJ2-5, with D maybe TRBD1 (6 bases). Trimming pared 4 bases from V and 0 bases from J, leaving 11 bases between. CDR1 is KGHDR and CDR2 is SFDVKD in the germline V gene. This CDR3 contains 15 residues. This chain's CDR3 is CATSDPDRYQETQYF. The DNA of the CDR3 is TGTGCCACCAGTGACCCCGACAGGTACCAAGAGACCCAGTACTTC.

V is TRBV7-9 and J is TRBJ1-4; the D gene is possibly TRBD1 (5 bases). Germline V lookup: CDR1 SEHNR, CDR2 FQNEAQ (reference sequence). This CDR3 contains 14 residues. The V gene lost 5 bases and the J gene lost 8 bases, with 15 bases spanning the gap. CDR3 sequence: CASSVGTGREKLFF. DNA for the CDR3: TGTGCCAGCAGCGTCGGGACGGGGAGGGAAAAACTGTTTTTT.

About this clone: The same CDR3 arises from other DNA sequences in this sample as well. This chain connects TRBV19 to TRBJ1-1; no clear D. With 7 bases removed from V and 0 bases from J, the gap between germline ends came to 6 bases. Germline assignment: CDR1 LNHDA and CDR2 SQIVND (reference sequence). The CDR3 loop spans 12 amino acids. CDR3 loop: CASTRMNTEAFF. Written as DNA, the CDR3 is TGTGCCAGTACACGGATGAACACTGAAGCTTTCTTT. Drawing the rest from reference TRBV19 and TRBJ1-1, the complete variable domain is DGGITQSPKYLFRKEGQNVTLSCEQNLNHDAMYWYRQDPGQGLRLIYYSQIVNDFQKGDIAEGYSVSREKKESFPLTVTSAQKNPTAFYLCASTRMNTEAFFGQGTRLTVV.

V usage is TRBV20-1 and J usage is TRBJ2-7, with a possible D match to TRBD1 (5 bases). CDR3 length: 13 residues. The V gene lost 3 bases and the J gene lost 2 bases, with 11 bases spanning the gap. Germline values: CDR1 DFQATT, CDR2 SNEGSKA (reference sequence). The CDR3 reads CSASQTVAYEQYF. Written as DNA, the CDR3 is TGCAGTGCTAGTCAGACAGTAGCCTACGAGCAGTACTTC.

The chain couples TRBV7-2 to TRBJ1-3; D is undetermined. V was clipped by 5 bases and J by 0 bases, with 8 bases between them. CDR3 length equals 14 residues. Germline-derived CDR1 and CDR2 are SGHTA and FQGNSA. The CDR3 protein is CASSLLISGNTIYF. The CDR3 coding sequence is TGTGCCAGCAGCCTACTGATCTCTGGAAACACCATATATTTT.

CDR3 nucleotide sequence: TGTGCCAGCAGCACGAGACCTGGAAACACCATATATTTT. Protein: CASSTRPGNTIYF. The rearrangement uses TRBV11-2 and TRBJ1-3, with D hard to call. The CDR3 runs to 13 residues. Germline values: CDR1 SGHAT, CDR2 FQNNGV. Trimming pared 5 bases from V and 2 bases from J, leaving 7 bases between.

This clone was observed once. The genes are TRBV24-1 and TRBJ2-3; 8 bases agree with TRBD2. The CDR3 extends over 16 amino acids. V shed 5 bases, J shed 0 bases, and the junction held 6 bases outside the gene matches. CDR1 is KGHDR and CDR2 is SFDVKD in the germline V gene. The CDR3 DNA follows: TGTGCCACCAGTGGAAGCGGGGGCCCTAGCACAGATACGCAGTATTTT. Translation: CATSGSGGPSTDTQYF.

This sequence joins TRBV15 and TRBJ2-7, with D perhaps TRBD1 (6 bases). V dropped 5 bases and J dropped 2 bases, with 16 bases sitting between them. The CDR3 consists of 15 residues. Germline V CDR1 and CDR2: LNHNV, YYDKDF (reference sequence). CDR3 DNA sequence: TGTGCCACCAGCGGCGGACAGAAAAACCCCTACGAGCAGTACTTC. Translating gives CATSGGQKNPYEQYF. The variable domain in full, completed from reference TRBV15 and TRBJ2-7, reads DAMVIQNPRYQVTQFGKPVTLSCSQTLNHNVMYWYQQKSSQAPKLLFHYYDKDFNNEADTPDNFQSRRPNTSFCFLDIRSPGLGDTAMYLCATSGGQKNPYEQYFGPGTRLTVT.

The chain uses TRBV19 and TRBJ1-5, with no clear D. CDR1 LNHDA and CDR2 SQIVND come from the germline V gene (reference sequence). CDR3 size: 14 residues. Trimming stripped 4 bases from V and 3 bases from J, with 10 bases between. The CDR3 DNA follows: TGTGCCAGTAGTACAGAATTAAACAATCAGCCCCAGCATTTT. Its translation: CASSTELNNQPQHF.

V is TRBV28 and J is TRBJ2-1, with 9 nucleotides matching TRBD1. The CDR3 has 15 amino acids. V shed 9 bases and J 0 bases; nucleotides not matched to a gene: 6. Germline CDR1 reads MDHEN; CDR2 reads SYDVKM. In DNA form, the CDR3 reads TGTGCCAGTAAAGGGGACAGGGCCTCCTACAATGAGCAGTTCTTC. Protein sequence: CASKGDRASYNEQFF.

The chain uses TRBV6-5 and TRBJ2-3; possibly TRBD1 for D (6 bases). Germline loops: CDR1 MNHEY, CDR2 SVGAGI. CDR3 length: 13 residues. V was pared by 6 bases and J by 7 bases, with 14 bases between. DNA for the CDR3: TGTGCCAGCAGCCAACTCGGACAGTATACGCAGTATTTT. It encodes CASSQLGQYTQYF.

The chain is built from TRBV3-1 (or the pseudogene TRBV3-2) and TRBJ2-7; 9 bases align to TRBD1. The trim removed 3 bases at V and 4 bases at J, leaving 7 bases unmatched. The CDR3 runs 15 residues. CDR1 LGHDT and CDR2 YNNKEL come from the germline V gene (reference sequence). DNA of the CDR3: TGTGCCAGCAGCCATAGTGGGACAGGGTTTTACGAGCAGTACTTC. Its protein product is CASSHSGTGFYEQYF.

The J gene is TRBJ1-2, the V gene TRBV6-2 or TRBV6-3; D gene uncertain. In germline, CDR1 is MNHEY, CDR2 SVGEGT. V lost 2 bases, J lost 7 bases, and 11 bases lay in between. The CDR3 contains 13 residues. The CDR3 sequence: CASSYGTWIGYTF. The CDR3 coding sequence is TGTGCCAGCAGTTACGGTACGTGGATTGGCTACACCTTC.

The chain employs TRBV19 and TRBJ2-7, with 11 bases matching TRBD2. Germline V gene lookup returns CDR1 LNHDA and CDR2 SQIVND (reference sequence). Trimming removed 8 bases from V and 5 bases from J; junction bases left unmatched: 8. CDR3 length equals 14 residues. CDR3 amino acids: CASATSGSPHEQYF. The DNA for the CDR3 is TGTGCCAGTGCCACTAGCGGGAGTCCACACGAGCAGTACTTC.

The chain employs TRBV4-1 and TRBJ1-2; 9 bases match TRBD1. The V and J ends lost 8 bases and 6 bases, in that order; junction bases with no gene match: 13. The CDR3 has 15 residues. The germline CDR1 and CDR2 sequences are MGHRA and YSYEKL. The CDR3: CASGLAGTGYNGYTF. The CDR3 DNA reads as TGCGCCAGCGGGTTAGCCGGGACAGGGTACAATGGCTACACCTTC.

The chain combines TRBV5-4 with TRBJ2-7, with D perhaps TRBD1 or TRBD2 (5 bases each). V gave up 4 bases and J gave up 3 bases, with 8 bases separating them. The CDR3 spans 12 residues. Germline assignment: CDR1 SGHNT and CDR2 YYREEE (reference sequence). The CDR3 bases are TGTGCCAGCAGCCGGGACCGCTACGAGCAGTACTTC. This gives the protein CASSRDRYEQYF.

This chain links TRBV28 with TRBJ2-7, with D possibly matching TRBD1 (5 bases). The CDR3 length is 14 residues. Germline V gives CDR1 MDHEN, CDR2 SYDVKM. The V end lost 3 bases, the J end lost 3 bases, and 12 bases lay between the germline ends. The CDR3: CASSLSGLHYEQYF. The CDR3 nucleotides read TGTGCCAGCAGTTTGTCAGGGTTGCACTACGAGCAGTACTTC.